The clone carrying this T cell receptor (beta chain) appeared a few times. Germline assignment: CDR1 SQVTM and CDR2 ANQGSEA. The CDR3 spans 13 residues. V lost 6 bases and J 5 bases, leaving 16 bases between the germline ends. The data were taken from a study of patients and donors after allogeneic stem cell transplantation. TCRdb re-derived calls from the RT-PCR reads in MiXCR, one entry per CDR3 protein. Among roughly 230,000 distinct CDR3 sequences listed, roughly an eighth were seen once. The chain links TRBV29-1 to TRBJ1-2; D gene uncertain. The material sequenced was blood, either unsorted or a sorted T cell fraction (not recorded which). The TCR sequence derives from a human donor who was either an allogeneic HSCT recipient or a stem cell or donor lymphocyte infusion donor (not recorded which). It is not recorded whose cells these are; they may come from a transplant donor. As DNA, the CDR3 is TGCAGCGTCACCGGAAGGGTAGGGTATGGCTACACCTTC. Translated: CSVTGRVGYGYTF. Looking up the rest from reference TRBV29-1 and TRBJ1-2 gives the full variable domain: SAVISQKPSRDICQRGTSLTIQCQVDSQVTMMFWYRQQPGQSLTLIATANQGSEATYESGFVIDKFPISRPNLTFSTLTVSNMSPEDSSIYLCSVTGRVGYGYTFGSGTRLTVV.